Following are 11 T cell receptor beta chains from one sample sequenced in a study of human T cells and chemical hapten exposure. The time point here: patch test 1, 2 weeks after DPC sensitization. Sample treatment: therapeutic diphenylcyclopropenone sensitization with weekly scalp DPC. TCRdb redid the calling of the RACE reads with MiXCR, one entry per CDR3 protein. The repertoire holds fewer than 400,000 distinct CDR3 sequences, with around 7% as singletons. This material consisted of whole blood, taken in connection with sensitization to the hapten diphenylcyclopropenone (DPC). The receptors stem from a woman aged 18-29 years with alopecia areata. Some clones in this sample may be carry-over from other donors' samples.

This clonotype was counted between two and nine times. The rearrangement links TRBV28 to TRBJ2-7; TRBD2 aligns across 11 bases. The CDR3 totals 16 residues. The V segment lost 3 bases and the J segment 2 bases; nucleotides outside the gene matches: 6. Germline CDR1 is MDHEN and CDR2 is SYDVKM. In DNA form, the CDR3 reads TGTGCCAGCAGTTTCCTGATTAGCGGGGGGGCCTACGAGCAGTACTTC. Translation: CASSFLISGGAYEQYF.

This clonotype was seen at least ten times. This chain connects TRBV12-3 or TRBV12-4 to TRBJ1-4; D remains unclear. The V and J ends lost 3 bases and 5 bases respectively, with 7 bases between them. This CDR3 has 13 amino acids. The CDR3 reads CASSLVENEKLFF. The CDR3 bases are TGTGCCAGCAGTTTGGTCGAAAATGAAAAACTGTTTTTT.

The table lists this clonotype with many counts. This chain links TRBV11-2 with TRBJ1-5; no clear D. Germline assignment: CDR1 SGHAT and CDR2 FQNNGV. V gave up 0 bases and J gave up 5 bases, with 8 bases separating them. The CDR3 has 14 amino acids. CDR3 coding DNA: TGTGCCAGCAGCTTAGATTGGACGTATCAGCCCCAGCATTTT. It specifies CASSLDWTYQPQHF.

This clonotype has only a few counts. V usage is TRBV7-9 and J usage is TRBJ2-1; D is possibly TRBD1 (6 bases). Germline lookup yields CDR1 SEHNR and CDR2 FQNEAQ (reference sequence). The CDR3 spans 14 residues. Trimming took 5 bases from V and 3 from J, leaving 11 bases between them. The CDR3 region is CASSRNRDYNEQFF. The CDR3 DNA reads as TGTGCCAGCAGCCGAAACAGGGACTACAATGAGCAGTTCTTC.

Concerning this clonotype: Possible read error: a much larger clone is one base away. The V gene is TRBV29-1, the J gene TRBJ1-4; D perhaps matches TRBD1 (5 bases). The CDR3 is 15 residues long. Germline V CDR1 and CDR2: SQVTM, ANQGSEA. The DNA of the CDR3 is TGCAGCGTTCAAGGGGAGGGAACAACTAATGAAAAACTGGTTTTT. Amino acid sequence: CSVQGEGTTNEKLVF.

The CDR3 is CASSYRGQAYEQYF. The CDR3, as DNA: TGTGCCAGCAGTTACAGGGGGCAGGCCTACGAGCAGTACTTC. V is TRBV27 and J is TRBJ2-7, with TRBD1 matching 9 bases. The germline CDR1 and CDR2 sequences are MNHEY and SMNVEV (reference sequence). This CDR3 region has 14 residues. The junction had 3 bases not matched to a gene; V was cut back by 4 bases and J by 2 bases.

This clonotype was detected ten times or more. The chain links TRBV7-8 to TRBJ1-4; D possibly corresponds to TRBD1 (5 bases). CDR3 length: 14 residues. Germline loops: CDR1 SGHVS, CDR2 FQNEAQ. V lost 5 bases and J 8 bases, leaving 15 bases between the germline ends. CDR3 sequence (DNA): TGTGCCAGCAGCACGTTTTTGGGGGACGAAAAACTGTTTTTT. Translation: CASSTFLGDEKLFF.

This chain joins TRBV6-5 and TRBJ1-6, with D unclear. CDR3 length: 16 residues. Trimming pared 5 bases from V and 0 bases from J, leaving 11 bases between. Germline assignment: CDR1 MNHEY and CDR2 SVGAGI. The CDR3 sequence: CASSTDLGSYNSPLHF. In DNA, the CDR3 is TGTGCCAGCAGTACAGACCTGGGCTCCTATAATTCACCCCTCCACTTT.

This clonotype has more than one count but fewer than ten. The rearrangement links TRBV4-3 to TRBJ1-1; TRBD1 matches 8 bases. The CDR3 extends over 16 amino acids. CDR1 and CDR2 (germline): LGHNA, YSLEER. With V trimmed by 3 bases and J by 3 bases, 9 bases remained unmatched. As DNA, the CDR3 is TGCGCCAGCAGCCACGAAGGACAGGGATTCGACACTGAAGCTTTCTTT. It is translated as CASSHEGQGFDTEAFF.

This clonotype was found many times. J is TRBJ1-6 and V is TRBV6-1, with D perhaps matching TRBD1 (5 bases). CDR1 and CDR2 from the germline V gene are MNHNS and SASEGT. V was shortened by 1 base and J by 10 bases, with 8 bases between the two germline ends. The CDR3 extends over 13 amino acids. The CDR3 sequence is CASSEVWGSPLHF. The CDR3 DNA reads as TGTGCCAGCAGTGAAGTCTGGGGGTCACCCCTCCACTTT.

The V call is TRBV28, the J call TRBJ1-5, with D unresolved. The V end lost 0 bases, the J end lost 6 bases, and 6 bases lay between the germline ends. The germline V gene encodes CDR1 MDHEN and CDR2 SYDVKM. CDR3 length: 13 amino acids. The CDR3 spells CASSLWSAQPQHF. In DNA form, the CDR3 reads TGTGCCAGCAGTTTATGGAGCGCTCAGCCCCAGCATTTT.